The 32 T cell receptor beta chains below all came from one sample that was sequenced in a study of cytotoxic CD8 clonotypes in ibrutinib-treated CLL. Produced via immunoSEQ multiplex PCR; TCRdb's table is partial and in-frame only. Of 19,000 or so clones in the sample, 81% are singletons; the top ten hold 5.7%. Material: PBMCs, obtained before ibrutinib treatment. Receptor source: a human donor with chronic lymphocytic leukemia.

This chain connects TRBV9 to TRBJ2-2; no clear D gene. Trimming took off 0 bases at V and 7 bases at J, with 4 bases between the two ends. This CDR3 region has 12 residues. Germline V gene sequence: CDR1 SGDLS, CDR2 YYNGEE. The CDR3 coding sequence is TGTGCCAGCAGCGTAGACGTCGGGGAGCTGTTTTTT. Amino acid sequence: CASSVDVGELFF.

About this clone: One end of the junction does not line up with germline, which may come from a read error. The V and J genes are TRBV19 and TRBJ2-1, with 10 bases that match TRBD1. The CDR3 extends over 16 amino acids. Germline CDR1 LNHDA, CDR2 SQIVND (reference sequence). CDR3 nucleotide sequence: TGTGCCAGTAGTTTGGGACAGGGGCTCTCCGACAATGAGCAGTTCTTC. Its translation: CASSLGQGLSDNEQFF.

This clone has more than one count but fewer than ten. CDR3 DNA sequence: TGTGCCAGCAGCCGCCCGGGACTAGCGGGGGGAAATGAGCAGTTCTTC. It specifies CASSRPGLAGGNEQFF. The V call is TRBV14, the J call TRBJ2-1; 15 positions match TRBD2. Trimming cost V 4 bases and J 7 bases; bases outside gene matches: 5. The CDR3 spans 16 residues. Germline CDR1 SGHDN, CDR2 FVKESK.

CDR3 sequence reads: CASSQPAGGRYNEQFF. For the CDR3, the DNA is TGCGCCAGCAGCCAACCCGCGGGGGGACGGTACAATGAGCAGTTCTTC. This chain uses TRBV4-1 with TRBJ2-1; 8 bases are a match to TRBD2. Unmatched junction bases numbered 7, after V lost 2 bases and J lost 4 bases. Germline CDR1 and CDR2: MGHRA and YSYEKL. This CDR3 contains 16 residues.

J is TRBJ2-2 and V is TRBV7-2; 8 bases are a match to TRBD1. Germline V gives CDR1 SGHTA, CDR2 FQGNSA. This CDR3 is 16 amino acids long. The J segment lost 4 bases and the V segment lost 3 bases, leaving 7 bases of the junction unmatched. The CDR3: CASSLHGTGGTGELFF. CDR3 DNA sequence: TGTGCCAGCAGCTTGCACGGAACAGGGGGCACCGGGGAGCTGTTTTTT.

The chain is built from TRBV9 and TRBJ2-3; D remains unclear. This CDR3 has 16 residues. Germline loops: CDR1 SGDLS, CDR2 YYNGEE. V dropped 0 bases and J dropped 2 bases, with 13 bases sitting between them. The CDR3 spells CASSVGVAKLTDTQYF. CDR3 DNA sequence: TGTGCCAGCAGCGTAGGGGTAGCCAAGCTCACAGATACGCAGTATTTT.

V and J are TRBV18 and TRBJ2-7, with D unclear. CDR3 length: 15 amino acids. Trimming took off 2 bases at V and 2 bases at J, with 13 bases between the two ends. The germline CDR1 and CDR2 sequences are KGHSH and LQKENI. The chain's CDR3 is CASSPARVVPYEQYF. CDR3 coding DNA: TGTGCCAGCTCACCAGCACGGGTGGTTCCCTACGAGCAGTACTTC.

CDR3 in DNA: TGTGCCAGCAGCGAGGGAAGGGGGGACAAACCTTTCTTT. Protein: CASSEGRGDKPFF. The rearrangement uses TRBV9 and TRBJ1-1, with a possible D match to TRBD1 (6 bases). This CDR3 is 13 amino acids long. Trimming took 3 bases from V and 12 from J, leaving 18 bases between them. Germline V gene lookup returns CDR1 SGDLS and CDR2 YYNGEE.

This clone was observed a few times. V usage is TRBV28 and J usage is TRBJ1-1; tentative D call: TRBD1 (6 bases). Per germline, CDR1 MDHEN and CDR2 SYDVKM. The germline V and J ends were trimmed by 3 bases and 4 bases, with 9 bases remaining between them. CDR3 size: 13 residues. The DNA of the CDR3 is TGTGCCAGCAGTTTCAAGGGGGGCACTGAAGCTTTCTTT. It codes for CASSFKGGTEAFF. Full variable domain (missing parts from reference TRBV28 and TRBJ1-1): DVKVTQSSRYLVKRTGEKVFLECVQDMDHENMFWYRQDPGLGLRLIYFSYDVKMKEKGDIPEGYSVSREKKERFSLILESASTNQTSMYLCASSFKGGTEAFFGQGTRLTVV.

This chain joins TRBV5-6 and TRBJ2-7; D gene ambiguous. There are 11 residues in the CDR3. Looked up from germline, CDR1 is SGHDT and CDR2 is YYEEEE. V was pared by 4 bases and J by 2 bases, with 4 bases between. CDR3 region: CASSGTYEQYF. The CDR3 DNA sequence: TGTGCCAGCAGCGGAACCTACGAGCAGTACTTC.

The rearrangement uses TRBV9 and TRBJ1-1; D is ambiguous. The V and J ends lost 0 bases and 0 bases respectively, with 9 bases between them. The CDR3 consists of 15 residues. Germline V gene data show CDR1 as SGDLS and CDR2 as YYNGEE. In DNA, the CDR3 is TGTGCCAGCAGCGTAGCTACCGTTATGAACACTGAAGCTTTCTTT. This translates into CASSVATVMNTEAFF.

This chain joins TRBV2 and TRBJ1-6; 7 bases line up with TRBD1. The germline V gene encodes CDR1 SNHLY and CDR2 FYNNEI. Trimming removed 4 bases from V and 7 bases from J; junction bases left unmatched: 10. This CDR3 has 16 amino acids. CDR3 bases: TGTGCCAGCAGTGGGGGCCCGGGACAGCGAAATTCACCCCTCCACTTT. Protein product: CASSGGPGQRNSPLHF.

The chain couples TRBV5-4 to TRBJ2-7, with TRBD1 matching 8 bases. Germline values: CDR1 SGHNT, CDR2 YYREEE (reference sequence). The CDR3 contains 14 residues. Germline trimming cut 4 bases from V and 3 bases from J; bases unmatched to any gene: 6. The chain's CDR3 is CASSLWTGIYEQYF. DNA of the CDR3: TGTGCCAGCAGCCTCTGGACAGGGATCTACGAGCAGTACTTC.

In DNA, the CDR3 is TGTGCCAGCAGCTGGGACAGAAGCTACGAGCAGTACTTC. Amino acids: CASSWDRSYEQYF. This chain uses TRBV5-4 with TRBJ2-7, with 7 positions matching TRBD1. The CDR3 contains 13 residues. The germline V gene encodes CDR1 SGHNT and CDR2 YYREEE (reference sequence). The junction had 3 bases not matched to a gene; V was cut back by 3 bases and J by 3 bases.

This clone was seen a handful of times. The V gene is TRBV5-4, the J gene TRBJ1-6; 9 bases map to TRBD1. V lost 4 bases and J lost 8; bases outside the gene matches: 7. This CDR3 has 15 residues. Germline V gene sequence: CDR1 SGHNT, CDR2 YYREEE (reference sequence). The CDR3 is CASSRRTGEDSPLHF. CDR3 DNA: TGTGCCAGCAGCCGAAGGACAGGGGAGGATTCACCCCTCCACTTT.

This clone appeared once. The chain uses TRBV19 and TRBJ2-1; 10 bases are shared with TRBD2. This CDR3 has 16 amino acids. The germline CDR1 and CDR2 sequences are LNHDA and SQIVND (reference sequence). The trim removed 6 bases at V and 2 bases at J, leaving 7 bases unmatched. CDR3 region: CASSRGLAVTYNEQFF. CDR3 nucleotide sequence: TGTGCCAGTAGCAGAGGACTAGCGGTAACCTACAATGAGCAGTTCTTC.

This chain uses TRBV7-2 with TRBJ2-1; D is possibly TRBD1 (5 bases). The CDR3 has 17 residues. V lost 1 base to trimming and J lost 4 bases, with 17 bases between them. In germline, CDR1 is SGHTA, CDR2 FQGNSA. Here the CDR3 DNA reads TGTGCCAGCAGCTTAGAGGGTCCCAGGGCTCAATACAATGAGCAGTTCTTC. Translated, it gives CASSLEGPRAQYNEQFF.

This clone has more than one count but fewer than ten. The chain recombines TRBV7-2 with TRBJ2-5; 15 nucleotides match TRBD2. V lost 5 bases and J lost 5; bases outside the gene matches: 9. The CDR3 has 17 residues. Germline V CDR1 and CDR2: SGHTA, FQGNSA. CDR3 sequence: CASSPRRTSGGAETQYF. The CDR3 DNA reads as TGTGCCAGCAGCCCAAGGCGGACTAGCGGGGGGGCTGAGACCCAGTACTTC. Filled out from reference TRBV7-2 and TRBJ2-5, the complete variable domain reads GAGVSQSPSNKVTEKGKDVELRCDPISGHTALYWYRQSLGQGLEFLIYFQGNSAPDKSGLPSDRFSAERTGGSVSTLTIQRTQQEDSAVYLCASSPRRTSGGAETQYFGPGTRLLVL.

V usage is TRBV7-9 and J usage is TRBJ2-1, with D possibly being TRBD2 (6 bases). This CDR3 is 15 amino acids long. V lost 4 bases, J lost 8 bases, and 18 bases lay in between. CDR1 is SEHNR and CDR2 is FQNEAQ in the germline V gene (reference sequence). The CDR3 region is CASSSPTSFLDEQFF. The DNA for the CDR3 is TGTGCCAGCAGCTCACCGACTAGTTTTTTGGATGAGCAGTTCTTC.

This clone appeared a few times. The V call is TRBV5-4, the J call TRBJ2-3, with 8 positions matching TRBD1. Germline CDR1 SGHNT, CDR2 YYREEE (reference sequence). The J segment lost 14 bases and the V segment lost 4 bases, leaving 12 bases of the junction unmatched. The CDR3 totals 13 residues. The CDR3 sequence: CASSLFGQGWLYF. CDR3 in DNA: TGTGCCAGCAGCCTATTCGGACAGGGATGGTTGTATTTT.

This clone was seen only once. This chain connects TRBV5-4 to TRBJ1-2, with D maybe TRBD1 (5 bases). The germline CDR1 and CDR2 sequences are SGHNT and YYREEE (reference sequence). Trimming took off 6 bases at V and 4 bases at J, with 13 bases between the two ends. This CDR3 region has 13 residues. This chain's CDR3 is CASTLPQGYGYTF. CDR3 nucleotides: TGTGCCAGCACCCTCCCGCAGGGCTATGGCTACACCTTC. Together with reference TRBV5-4 and TRBJ1-2, the CDR3 gives the full variable domain: ETGVTQSPTHLIKTRGQQVTLRCSSQSGHNTVSWYQQALGQGPQFIFQYYREEENGRGNFPPRFSGLQFPNYSSELNVNALELDDSALYLCASTLPQGYGYTFGSGTRLTVV.

This clone was seen more than once but under ten times. The chain links TRBV2 to TRBJ1-4; D ambiguous. The CDR3 is 14 residues long. V lost 7 bases to trimming and J lost 0 bases, with 9 bases between them. Germline loops: CDR1 SNHLY, CDR2 FYNNEI. CDR3 region: CASILRSTNEKLFF. The CDR3 DNA sequence: TGTGCCAGCATTCTCAGATCAACTAATGAAAAACTGTTTTTT.

V gene TRBV10-3 combines with J gene TRBJ2-5, with TRBD2 identical over 9 bases. J gave up 0 bases and V 10 bases, and 9 bases lay outside the gene matches. The CDR3 covers 15 residues. Germline assignment: CDR1 ENHRY and CDR2 SYGVKD. The CDR3 DNA sequence: TGTGCCACTACCCCCCAGCGGGGGGACCAAGAGACCCAGTACTTC. It translates to CATTPQRGDQETQYF.

This chain joins TRBV27 and TRBJ1-5; TRBD1 might be the D (6 bases). CDR1 is MNHEY, CDR2 SMNVEV, per germline (reference sequence). V lost 2 bases, J lost 0 bases, and 8 bases lay in between. This CDR3 contains 15 residues. The DNA for the CDR3 is TGTGCCAGCAGTTTAAGGGGGAATAGCAATCAGCCCCAGCATTTT. This translates into CASSLRGNSNQPQHF.

This chain connects TRBV11-3 to TRBJ1-6; 7 bases are shared with TRBD1. The CDR3 totals 14 residues. Germline CDR1 SGHNT, CDR2 YENEEA. The junction had 8 bases not matched to a gene; V was cut back by 5 bases and J by 10 bases. Written as DNA, the CDR3 is TGTGCCAGCAGCCTCGGGACAGCCGGCTCACCCCTCCACTTT. Its translation: CASSLGTAGSPLHF.

This sequence joins TRBV18 and TRBJ1-2; D call uncertain. Germline V gene data show CDR1 as KGHSH and CDR2 as LQKENI. The CDR3 has 15 residues. V shed 0 bases and J shed 4 bases, with 12 bases lying between them. The CDR3 reads CASSPPGGEFYGYTF. The CDR3 bases are TGTGCCAGCTCACCACCAGGCGGGGAATTCTATGGCTACACCTTC. Full variable domain (remainder filled in from reference TRBV18 and TRBJ1-2): NAGVMQNPRHLVRRRGQEARLRCSPMKGHSHVYWYRQLPEEGLKFMVYLQKENIIDESGMPKERFSAEFPKEGPSILRIQQVVRGDSAAYFCASSPPGGEFYGYTFGSGTRLTVV.

This chain joins TRBV18 and TRBJ2-3; TRBD2 matches 12 bases. From germline, CDR1 is KGHSH and CDR2 LQKENI. This CDR3 region has 16 residues. Trimming took 5 bases from V and 1 from J; bases not matched to a gene: 4. CDR3 sequence: CASSSRLAGGTDTQYF. CDR3 DNA sequence: TGTGCCAGCTCATCCAGACTAGCGGGGGGCACAGATACGCAGTATTTT. The variable domain in full, with the rest retrieved from reference TRBV18 and TRBJ2-3, is NAGVMQNPRHLVRRRGQEARLRCSPMKGHSHVYWYRQLPEEGLKFMVYLQKENIIDESGMPKERFSAEFPKEGPSILRIQQVVRGDSAAYFCASSSRLAGGTDTQYFGPGTRLTVL.

This rearrangement joins TRBV4-1 to TRBJ1-6; D remains ambiguous. Germline assignment: CDR1 MGHRA and CDR2 YSYEKL. The CDR3 is 15 amino acids. V was pared by 0 bases and J by 5 bases, with 8 bases between. The CDR3: CASSQEPVDNSPLHF. The CDR3 DNA reads TGCGCCAGCAGCCAAGAACCGGTTGATAATTCACCCCTCCACTTT.

This clone was seen only a few times. This rearrangement joins TRBV19 to TRBJ1-1; D remains unclear. The V gene's germline CDR1 is LNHDA and CDR2 SQIVND (reference sequence). The CDR3 has 14 amino acids. With 8 bases removed from V and 3 bases from J, the gap between germline ends came to 16 bases. In nucleotides, the CDR3 is TGTGCCAGTCATATTCCGGGCGGCTACACTGAAGCTTTCTTT. Translating it yields CASHIPGGYTEAFF.

The chain employs TRBV7-2 and TRBJ1-5; D uncertain. This CDR3 spans 14 amino acids. Trimming took off 5 bases at V and 5 bases at J, with 13 bases between the two ends. The germline V gene encodes CDR1 SGHTA and CDR2 FQGNSA. The CDR3 loop is CASSRVAGDQPQHF. The CDR3 nucleotides are TGTGCCAGCAGCCGAGTCGCCGGGGATCAGCCCCAGCATTTT.

J is TRBJ1-4 and V is TRBV7-2, with a tentative D call TRBD1 (5 bases). This CDR3 is built from 14 residues. From germline, CDR1 is SGHTA and CDR2 FQGNSA. V lost 5 bases and J lost 5, with 12 bases in between. DNA for the CDR3: TGTGCCAGCAGCCCAGGGACGTACAATGAAAAACTGTTTTTT. Translation: CASSPGTYNEKLFF.

The chain uses TRBV9 and TRBJ2-4, with no clear D. V was trimmed by 3 bases and J by 3 bases, leaving 13 bases between them. CDR1 SGDLS and CDR2 YYNGEE come from the germline V gene. The CDR3 totals 15 residues. CDR3 nucleotides: TGTGCCAGCAGCGAAGGAAGCTACCACAAAAACATTCAGTACTTC. Translated, it gives CASSEGSYHKNIQYF.